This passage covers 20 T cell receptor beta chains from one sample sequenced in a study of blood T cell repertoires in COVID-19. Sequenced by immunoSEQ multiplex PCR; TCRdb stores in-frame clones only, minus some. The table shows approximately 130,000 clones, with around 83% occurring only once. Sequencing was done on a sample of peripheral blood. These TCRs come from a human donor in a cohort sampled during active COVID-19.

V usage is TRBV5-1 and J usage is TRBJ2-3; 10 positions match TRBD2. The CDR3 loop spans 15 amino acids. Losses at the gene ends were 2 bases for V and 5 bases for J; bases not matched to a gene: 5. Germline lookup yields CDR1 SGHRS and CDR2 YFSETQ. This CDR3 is CASSLAGGLGDTQYF. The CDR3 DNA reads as TGCGCCAGCAGCTTAGCGGGGGGGCTCGGAGATACGCAGTATTTT.

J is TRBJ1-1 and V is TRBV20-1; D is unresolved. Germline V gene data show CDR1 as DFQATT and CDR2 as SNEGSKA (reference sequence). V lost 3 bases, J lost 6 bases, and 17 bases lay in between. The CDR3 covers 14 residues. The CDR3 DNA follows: TGCAGTGCTAGTCAGCGGGAAGGAAATGCTGAAGCTTTCTTT. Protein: CSASQREGNAEAFF.

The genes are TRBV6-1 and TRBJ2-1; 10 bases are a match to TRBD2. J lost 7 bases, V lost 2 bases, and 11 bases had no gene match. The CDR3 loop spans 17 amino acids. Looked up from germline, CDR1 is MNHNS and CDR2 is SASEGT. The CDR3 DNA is TGTGCCAGCAGTGAATTTTCTTCCAGGACTAGCGGTAATGAGCAGTTCTTC. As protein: CASSEFSSRTSGNEQFF.

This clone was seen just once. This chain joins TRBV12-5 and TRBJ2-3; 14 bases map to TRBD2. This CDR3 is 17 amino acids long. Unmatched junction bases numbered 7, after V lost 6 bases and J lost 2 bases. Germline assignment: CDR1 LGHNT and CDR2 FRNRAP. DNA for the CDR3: TGTGCTAGTGGGTCCGGACTAGCGGGAGGACCCACAGATACGCAGTATTTT. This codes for CASGSGLAGGPTDTQYF.

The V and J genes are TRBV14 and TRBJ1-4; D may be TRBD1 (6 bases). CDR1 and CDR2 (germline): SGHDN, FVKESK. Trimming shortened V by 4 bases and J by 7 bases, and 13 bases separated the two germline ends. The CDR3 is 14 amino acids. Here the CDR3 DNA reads TGTGCCAGCAGCCGAAAGGGGGGGCGTGAAAAACTGTTTTTT. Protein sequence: CASSRKGGREKLFF.

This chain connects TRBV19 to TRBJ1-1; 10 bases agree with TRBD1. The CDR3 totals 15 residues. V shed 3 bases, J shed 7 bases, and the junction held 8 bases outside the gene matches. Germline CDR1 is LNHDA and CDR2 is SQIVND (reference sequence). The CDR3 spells CASSIGQGVGGEAFF. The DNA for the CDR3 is TGTGCCAGTAGTATTGGACAGGGGGTCGGCGGTGAAGCTTTCTTT.

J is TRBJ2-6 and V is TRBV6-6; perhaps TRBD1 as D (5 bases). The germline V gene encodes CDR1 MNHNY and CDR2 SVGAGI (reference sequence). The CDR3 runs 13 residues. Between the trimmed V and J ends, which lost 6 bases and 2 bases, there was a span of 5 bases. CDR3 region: CASRTAGANVLTF. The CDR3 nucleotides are TGTGCCAGCAGGACAGCTGGGGCCAACGTCCTGACTTTC.

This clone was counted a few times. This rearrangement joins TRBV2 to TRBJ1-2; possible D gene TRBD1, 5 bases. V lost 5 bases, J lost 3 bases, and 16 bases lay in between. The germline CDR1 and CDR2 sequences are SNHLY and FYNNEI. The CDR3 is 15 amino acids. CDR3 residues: CASSPQEPKDYGYTF. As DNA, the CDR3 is TGTGCCAGCAGTCCACAGGAACCAAAGGACTATGGCTACACCTTC.

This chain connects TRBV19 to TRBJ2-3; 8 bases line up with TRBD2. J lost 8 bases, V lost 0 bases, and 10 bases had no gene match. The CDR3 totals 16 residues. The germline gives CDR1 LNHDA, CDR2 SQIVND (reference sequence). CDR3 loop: CASSIDRAGALSTQYF. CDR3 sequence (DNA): TGTGCCAGTAGTATAGATCGAGCGGGGGCCCTGAGTACGCAGTATTTT.

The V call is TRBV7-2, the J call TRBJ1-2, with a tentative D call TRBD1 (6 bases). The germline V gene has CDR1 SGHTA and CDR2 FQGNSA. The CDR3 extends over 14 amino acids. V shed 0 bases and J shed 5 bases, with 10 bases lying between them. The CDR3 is CASSLARQGYGYTF. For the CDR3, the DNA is TGTGCCAGCAGCTTAGCAAGGCAGGGGTATGGCTACACCTTC.

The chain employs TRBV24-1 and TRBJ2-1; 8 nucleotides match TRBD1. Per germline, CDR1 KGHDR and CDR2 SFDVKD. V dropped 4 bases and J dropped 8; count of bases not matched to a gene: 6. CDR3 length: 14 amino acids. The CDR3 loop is CATSETGGLDEQFF. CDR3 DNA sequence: TGTGCCACCAGTGAAACAGGGGGATTGGATGAGCAGTTCTTC.

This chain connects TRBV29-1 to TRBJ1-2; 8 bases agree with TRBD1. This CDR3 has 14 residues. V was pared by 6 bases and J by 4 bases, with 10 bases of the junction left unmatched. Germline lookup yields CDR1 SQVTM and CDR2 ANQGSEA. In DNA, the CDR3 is TGCAGCGTGGTACAGGGGGGTAGGATCTATGGCTACACCTTC. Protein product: CSVVQGGRIYGYTF.

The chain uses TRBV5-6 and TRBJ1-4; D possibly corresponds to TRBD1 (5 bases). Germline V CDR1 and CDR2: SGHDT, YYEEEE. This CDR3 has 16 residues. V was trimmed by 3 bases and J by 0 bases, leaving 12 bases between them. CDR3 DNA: TGTGCCAGCAGCTCCTACAGGATTTCAACTAATGAAAAACTGTTTTTT. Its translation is CASSSYRISTNEKLFF.

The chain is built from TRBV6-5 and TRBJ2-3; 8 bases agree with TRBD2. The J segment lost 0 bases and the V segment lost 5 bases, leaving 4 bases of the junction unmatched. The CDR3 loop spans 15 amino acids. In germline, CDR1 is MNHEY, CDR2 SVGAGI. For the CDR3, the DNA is TGTGCCAGCAGTCCCCCTAGCGGGAGCACAGATACGCAGTATTTT. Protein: CASSPPSGSTDTQYF.

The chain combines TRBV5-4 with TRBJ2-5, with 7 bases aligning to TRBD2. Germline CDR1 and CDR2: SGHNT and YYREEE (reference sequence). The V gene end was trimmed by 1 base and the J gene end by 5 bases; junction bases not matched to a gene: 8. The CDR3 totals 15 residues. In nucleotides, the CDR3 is TGTGCCAGCAGCTTGACTAGCGAGGGCGGGGAGACCCAGTACTTC. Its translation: CASSLTSEGGETQYF.

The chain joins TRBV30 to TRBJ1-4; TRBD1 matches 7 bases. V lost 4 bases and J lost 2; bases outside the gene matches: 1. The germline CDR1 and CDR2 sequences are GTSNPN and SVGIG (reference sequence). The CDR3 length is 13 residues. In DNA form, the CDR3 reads TGTGCCTGGAAACAGGGGACTAATGAAAAACTGTTTTTT. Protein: CAWKQGTNEKLFF. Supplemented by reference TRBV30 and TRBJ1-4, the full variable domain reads SQTIHQWPATLVQPVGSPLSLECTVEGTSNPNLYWYRQAAGRGLQLLFYSVGIGQISSEVPQNLSASRPQDRQFILSSKKLLLSDSGFYLCAWKQGTNEKLFFGSGTQLSVL.

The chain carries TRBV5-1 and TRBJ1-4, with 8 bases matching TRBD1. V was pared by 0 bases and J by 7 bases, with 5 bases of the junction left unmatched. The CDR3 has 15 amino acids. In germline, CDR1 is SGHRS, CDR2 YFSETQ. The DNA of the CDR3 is TGCGCCAGCAGCTTGGAGTCCAGGGGGCGTGAAAAACTGTTTTTT. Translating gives CASSLESRGREKLFF.

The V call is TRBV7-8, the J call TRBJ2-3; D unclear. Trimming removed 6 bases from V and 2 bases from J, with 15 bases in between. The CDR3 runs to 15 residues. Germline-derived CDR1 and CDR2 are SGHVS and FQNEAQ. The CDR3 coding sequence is TGTGCCAGCAGTTTGGAAGAACAGCCCACAGATACGCAGTATTTT. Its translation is CASSLEEQPTDTQYF.

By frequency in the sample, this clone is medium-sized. This CDR3 reads CASSERQNTEAFF. CDR3 sequence (DNA): TGTGCCAGCAGCGAACGACAGAACACTGAAGCTTTCTTT. This sequence joins TRBV27 and TRBJ1-1; D is undetermined. Trimming shortened V by 6 bases and J by 1 base, and 9 bases separated the two germline ends. CDR3 length: 13 amino acids. Germline CDR1 MNHEY, CDR2 SMNVEV (reference sequence).

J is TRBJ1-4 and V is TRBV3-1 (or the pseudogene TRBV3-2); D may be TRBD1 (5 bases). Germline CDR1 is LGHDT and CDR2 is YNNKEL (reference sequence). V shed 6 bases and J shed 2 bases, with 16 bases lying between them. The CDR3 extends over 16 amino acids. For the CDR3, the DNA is TGTGCCAGCAGGTTGCAGGGAATAGAGACTAATGAAAAACTGTTTTTT. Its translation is CASRLQGIETNEKLFF.